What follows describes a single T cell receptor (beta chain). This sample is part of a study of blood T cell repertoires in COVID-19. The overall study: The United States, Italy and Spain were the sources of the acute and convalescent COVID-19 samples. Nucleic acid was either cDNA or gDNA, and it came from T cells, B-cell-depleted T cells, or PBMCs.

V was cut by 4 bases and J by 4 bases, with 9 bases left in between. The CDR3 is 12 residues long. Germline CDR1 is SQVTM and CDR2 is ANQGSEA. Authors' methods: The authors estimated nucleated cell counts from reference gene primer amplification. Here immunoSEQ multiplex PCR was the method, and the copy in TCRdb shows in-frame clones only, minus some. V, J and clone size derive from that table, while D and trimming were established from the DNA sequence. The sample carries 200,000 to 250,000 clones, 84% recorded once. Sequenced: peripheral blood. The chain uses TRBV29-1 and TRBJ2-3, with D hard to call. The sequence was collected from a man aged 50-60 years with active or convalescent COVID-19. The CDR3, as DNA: TGCAGCGTTGCGCCGCGTCCAGATACGCAGTATTTT. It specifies CSVAPRPDTQYF.